This T cell receptor beta chain was sequenced during a study of T cells in narcolepsy. Looking at the study overall: Healthy controls were enrolled alongside patients with narcolepsy type 1 or type 2. Study-wide findings and caveats: No autoreactive T cell clone sequences appeared in some memory CD4+ repertoires. Healthy controls reportedly lacked the autoreactive clonotypes serially found in patients' blood.

In the case of this clone: The antigen is not known.

CDR1 is LNHDA and CDR2 is SQIVND in the germline V gene (reference sequence). This CDR3 comprises 14 residues. The V end was cut by 3 bases, the J end by 4 bases, with 12 bases between. Only in-frame clones appear in the TCRdb table, and some are missing; sequencing was by immunoSEQ multiplex PCR. Among approximately 35,000 clones, 70% to 85% were seen once, and the ten largest hold about 2.3%. The sequencing sample was made of memory (CD45RA-) CD4+ T cells from blood. The chain carries TRBV19 and TRBJ1-2; tentative D call: TRBD1 (5 bases). The receptor comes from a human donor in good health. CDR3 sequence reads: CASSMPLGGYGYTF. CDR3 DNA sequence: TGTGCCAGTAGTATGCCTCTGGGGGGCTATGGCTACACCTTC.